The 23 T cell receptor beta chains given below trace back to one sample, sequenced in a study of blood T cell repertoires in COVID-19. Here immunoSEQ multiplex PCR was the method, and the copy in TCRdb shows in-frame clones only, minus some. The table has around 57,000 clones, approximately 88% seen once. The specimen was peripheral blood. The source of these receptors is a human donor in a cohort sampled during active COVID-19.

This clone was recorded a few times. The chain has TRBV7-9 and TRBJ2-1; TRBD1 matches 7 bases. There are 17 residues in the CDR3. The trim removed 2 bases at V and 0 bases at J, leaving 7 bases unmatched. From germline, CDR1 is SEHNR and CDR2 FQNEAQ (reference sequence). This CDR3 reads CASSLHRGANSYNEQFF. Written as DNA, the CDR3 is TGTGCCAGCAGCTTACACAGGGGCGCCAACTCCTACAATGAGCAGTTCTTC.

This clone was counted once. The J gene is TRBJ1-1, the V gene TRBV9; D remains unclear. The germline V gene has CDR1 SGDLS and CDR2 YYNGEE. V dropped 4 bases and J dropped 2 bases, with 12 bases sitting between them. This CDR3 contains 14 residues. CDR3 sequence reads: CASSPRGLNTEAFF. DNA of the CDR3: TGTGCCAGCAGCCCCCGCGGGCTTAACACTGAAGCTTTCTTT.

DNA of the CDR3: TGTGCCAGCAGCCCTGGCCCTCGGCAGGGGGCAGGGGAGCAGTACTTC. Translating gives CASSPGPRQGAGEQYF. The chain recombines TRBV13 with TRBJ2-7, with 8 positions matching TRBD1. The CDR3 sequence is 16 residues long. Germline V gene lookup returns CDR1 PRHDT and CDR2 FYEKMQ (reference sequence). V gave up 5 bases and J gave up 7 bases; unmatched junction bases: 16.

The table lists this clone with a count of one. The chain uses TRBV2 and TRBJ2-5, with 9 bases lining up with TRBD1. Germline loops: CDR1 SNHLY, CDR2 FYNNEI. This CDR3 has 16 residues. After removal of 2 bases from V and 4 bases from J, the junction contained 8 bases not matched to a gene. The CDR3 region has the DNA TGTGCCAGCAGTGAAATGGACAGGGGCTGGGGAGAGACCCAGTACTTC. Translating gives CASSEMDRGWGETQYF.

This clone appeared a single time. The genes are TRBV5-1 and TRBJ2-3; 8 bases match TRBD2. Looked up from germline, CDR1 is SGHRS and CDR2 is YFSETQ. J gave up 3 bases and V 3 bases, and 9 bases lay outside the gene matches. The CDR3 totals 16 residues. CDR3 coding DNA: TGCGCCAGCAGCTCCAACGGGGGGGCTATGACAGATACGCAGTATTTT. Protein product: CASSSNGGAMTDTQYF.

The chain combines TRBV11-2 with TRBJ1-4; 8 nucleotides agree with TRBD1. In germline, CDR1 is SGHAT, CDR2 FQNNGV. V shed 1 base and J 5 bases; nucleotides not matched to a gene: 0. The CDR3 has 14 amino acids. CDR3 protein: CASSLGTGNEKLFF. CDR3 sequence (DNA): TGTGCCAGCAGCTTAGGGACAGGGAATGAAAAACTGTTTTTT.

This clone was picked up one time. This chain links TRBV18 with TRBJ1-6, with 7 bases matching TRBD1. V shed 7 bases, J shed 5 bases, and the junction held 5 bases outside the gene matches. This CDR3 comprises 14 residues. The germline CDR1 and CDR2 sequences are KGHSH and LQKENI. The CDR3 spells CASCGTANNSPLHF. CDR3 nucleotides: TGTGCCAGCTGCGGGACAGCGAATAATTCACCCCTCCACTTT.

The CDR3 DNA reads as TGTGCCAGTACCTCGGACAGGCGTGAAGCTTTCTTT. It specifies CASTSDRREAFF. The chain recombines TRBV19 with TRBJ1-1; 7 nucleotides match TRBD1. The germline CDR1 and CDR2 sequences are LNHDA and SQIVND (reference sequence). The CDR3 is 12 residues long. V dropped 7 bases and J dropped 7; count of bases not matched to a gene: 6.

The chain couples TRBV7-2 to TRBJ2-5; 10 nucleotides line up with TRBD2. The CDR3 runs to 17 residues. Germline assignment: CDR1 SGHTA and CDR2 FQGNSA. Germline trimming cut 2 bases from V and 1 base from J; bases unmatched to any gene: 7. The CDR3 sequence is CASSLWVASGGQETQYF. CDR3 DNA: TGTGCCAGCAGCTTATGGGTGGCTAGCGGGGGCCAAGAGACCCAGTACTTC.

The chain joins TRBV2 to TRBJ1-2; D gene ambiguous. V was shortened by 5 bases and J by 3 bases, with 13 bases between the two germline ends. The CDR3 has 14 amino acids. Germline CDR1 is SNHLY and CDR2 is FYNNEI. CDR3 sequence (DNA): TGTGCCAGCAGTAGCTTATTGAGGGACTATGGCTACACCTTC. Translated: CASSSLLRDYGYTF.

The rearrangement links TRBV3-1 (or the pseudogene TRBV3-2) to TRBJ2-4; D possibly corresponds to TRBD1 (5 bases). Trimming cost V 1 base and J 4 bases, with 17 bases left between them. This CDR3 is built from 17 residues. The germline gives CDR1 LGHDT, CDR2 YNNKEL (reference sequence). The CDR3 protein is CASSQVGVGAGKNIQYF. CDR3 nucleotide sequence: TGTGCCAGCAGCCAAGTGGGCGTCGGTGCAGGGAAAAACATTCAGTACTTC.

This chain joins TRBV11-2 and TRBJ1-4; no firm D call. This CDR3 is 15 amino acids long. Germline CDR1 reads SGHAT; CDR2 reads FQNNGV. Deletions cut 4 bases from V and 3 bases from J, with 12 bases between. The CDR3 nucleotides are TGTGCCAGCAGCTACCCAGGAGCGGCTAATGAAAAACTGTTTTTT. Protein: CASSYPGAANEKLFF.

The chain couples TRBV3-1 (or the pseudogene TRBV3-2) to TRBJ2-2, with 8 bases identical to TRBD2. The CDR3 totals 15 residues. The germline CDR1 and CDR2 sequences are LGHDT and YNNKEL (reference sequence). Trimming removed 5 bases from V and 1 base from J; junction bases left unmatched: 3. As DNA, the CDR3 is TGTGCCAGCAGCTACAGCGGGGGGAACACCGGGGAGCTGTTTTTT. Its translation: CASSYSGGNTGELFF.

The chain uses TRBV5-4 and TRBJ2-7, with D perhaps matching TRBD2 (5 bases). V lost 4 bases, J lost 6 bases, and 17 bases lay in between. Germline-derived CDR1 and CDR2 are SGHNT and YYREEE (reference sequence). The CDR3 contains 14 residues. In nucleotides, the CDR3 is TGTGCCAGCAGCCCCCAACTAGTTTCGCGCGAGCAGTACTTC. Protein product: CASSPQLVSREQYF.

The chain uses TRBV7-2 and TRBJ2-1, with 11 bases lining up with TRBD2. Germline V gene data show CDR1 as SGHTA and CDR2 as FQGNSA. V was pared by 5 bases and J by 14 bases, with 14 bases of the junction left unmatched. This CDR3 comprises 15 residues. CDR3 amino acids: CASSPGLAGRSMEFF. The CDR3 coding sequence is TGTGCCAGCAGCCCCGGACTAGCGGGCCGTTCCATGGAGTTCTTC.

This chain connects TRBV6-5 to TRBJ2-1; the D gene is possibly TRBD1 (6 bases). Germline V gene data show CDR1 as MNHEY and CDR2 as SVGAGI. Trimming removed 3 bases from V and 6 bases from J, with 12 bases in between. CDR3 length: 14 amino acids. The CDR3 region has the DNA TGTGCCAGCAGTTATAGGCAGGGGACCAATGAGCAGTTCTTC. It specifies CASSYRQGTNEQFF.

The gene calls are TRBV5-1 and TRBJ2-3; 8 nucleotides line up with TRBD1. V dropped 1 base and J dropped 1; count of bases not matched to a gene: 23. Germline CDR1 is SGHRS and CDR2 is YFSETQ. This CDR3 has 22 residues. CDR3 sequence reads: CASSLKWGDRTSFLWRTDTQYF. The CDR3 nucleotides read TGCGCCAGCAGCTTGAAGTGGGGGGACAGGACATCATTCCTCTGGCGCACAGATACGCAGTATTTT.

The genes are TRBV5-1 and TRBJ2-3; 9 bases are shared with TRBD1. The CDR3 loop spans 16 amino acids. V dropped 0 bases and J dropped 0; count of bases not matched to a gene: 2. Germline CDR1 SGHRS, CDR2 YFSETQ. The DNA for the CDR3 is TGCGCCAGCAGCTTGGGTGGGACAGGGAGCACAGATACGCAGTATTTT. Translation gives CASSLGGTGSTDTQYF.

The chain recombines TRBV21-1 with TRBJ2-5; TRBD1 is the table's D call and was not checked against the DNA. TRBV21-1 is a documented pseudogene. There are 12 residues in the CDR3. The CDR3 loop reads CASSSQQETQYF. CDR3 coding DNA: TGTGCCAGCAGCTCCCAACAAGAGACCCAGTACTTC.

This clone was seen once. The rearrangement joins TRBV19 to TRBJ2-3; TRBD2 matches 11 bases. Germline V gene lookup returns CDR1 LNHDA and CDR2 SQIVND (reference sequence). CDR3 length: 15 amino acids. V was pared by 8 bases and J by 1 base, with 5 bases of the junction left unmatched. CDR3 sequence: CASSGTSGRTDTQYF. In DNA, the CDR3 is TGTGCCAGTTCCGGGACTAGCGGCCGCACAGATACGCAGTATTTT.

CDR3 DNA: TGTGCCAGCAGTGAATCTCGGCTAGCGGGGGGGCAAACCGGGGAGCTGTTTTTT. Protein: CASSESRLAGGQTGELFF. J is TRBJ2-2 and V is TRBV25-1, with TRBD2 identical over 12 bases. Germline V gene lookup returns CDR1 MGHDK and CDR2 SYGVNS. The CDR3 covers 18 residues. V lost 1 base and J lost 5; bases outside the gene matches: 8.

This chain links TRBV19 with TRBJ1-3; 8 positions agree with TRBD1. Germline-derived CDR1 and CDR2 are LNHDA and SQIVND (reference sequence). V lost 5 bases and J lost 4; bases outside the gene matches: 7. CDR3 size: 15 residues. The CDR3, as DNA: TGTGCCAGTAGTCCCCAGGGGGCCGCGGGAAACACCATATATTTT. It codes for CASSPQGAAGNTIYF.

This sequence joins TRBV5-5 and TRBJ2-7; possibly TRBD2 for D (7 bases). Germline V gene data show CDR1 as SGHKS and CDR2 as YYEKEE (reference sequence). This CDR3 is built from 14 residues. Deletions cut 3 bases from V and 1 base from J, with 11 bases between. CDR3 nucleotides: TGTGCCAGCAGCTGGAGCGGGACATCCTACGAGCAGTACTTC. Amino acids: CASSWSGTSYEQYF.